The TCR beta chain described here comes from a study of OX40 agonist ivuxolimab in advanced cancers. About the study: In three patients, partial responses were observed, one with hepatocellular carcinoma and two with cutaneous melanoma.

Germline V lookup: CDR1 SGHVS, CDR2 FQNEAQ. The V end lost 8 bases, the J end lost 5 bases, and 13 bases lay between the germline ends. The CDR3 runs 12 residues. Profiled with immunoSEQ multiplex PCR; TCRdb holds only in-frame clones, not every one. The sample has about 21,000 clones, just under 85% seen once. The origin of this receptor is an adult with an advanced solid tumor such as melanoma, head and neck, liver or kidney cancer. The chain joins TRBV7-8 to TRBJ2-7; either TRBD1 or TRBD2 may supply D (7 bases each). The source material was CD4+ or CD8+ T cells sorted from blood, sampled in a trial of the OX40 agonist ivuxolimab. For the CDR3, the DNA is TGTGCCAGCGCCAGGGGGGGGGACGAGCAGTACTTC. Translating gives CASARGGDEQYF.